The T cell receptor beta chain described here comes from a study of blood T cell repertoires in COVID-19. Study summary: PBMCs, B-cell-depleted T cells, or T cells provided the cDNA or gDNA that made up the material.

Original methodology: By means of reference gene primer amplification, nucleated cell counts were estimated. TCRdb's copy holds only in-frame clones and misses some; the assay was immunoSEQ multiplex PCR. That table is the source of V, J and clone size, and D and trimming were worked out from the DNA. The sample holds roughly 160,000 clones, 85% seen once. Trimming removed 4 bases from V and 1 base from J, with 13 bases in between. The CDR3 loop spans 14 amino acids. CDR1 and CDR2 (germline): GTSNPN, SVGIG (reference sequence). The receptor comes from a woman aged 45-65 years with COVID-19, enrolled during active disease. The rearrangement joins TRBV30 to TRBJ2-5; maybe TRBD2 (6 bases). The sequenced material came from peripheral blood. The CDR3 here is CAWNPGEPQETQYF. CDR3 nucleotide sequence: TGTGCCTGGAACCCGGGGGAACCCCAAGAGACCCAGTACTTC.